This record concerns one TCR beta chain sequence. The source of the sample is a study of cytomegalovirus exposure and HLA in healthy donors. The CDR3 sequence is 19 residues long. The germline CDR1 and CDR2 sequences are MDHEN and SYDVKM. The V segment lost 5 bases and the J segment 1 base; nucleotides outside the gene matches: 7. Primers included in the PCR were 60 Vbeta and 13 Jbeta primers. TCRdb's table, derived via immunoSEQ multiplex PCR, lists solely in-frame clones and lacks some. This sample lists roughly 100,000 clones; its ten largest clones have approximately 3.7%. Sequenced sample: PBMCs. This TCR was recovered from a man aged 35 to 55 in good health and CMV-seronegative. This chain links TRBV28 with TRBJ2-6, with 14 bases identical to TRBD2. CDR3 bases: TGTGCCAGCAGTACAGGGACTAGCGGGAGTCCATCTGGGGCCAACGTCCTGACTTTC. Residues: CASSTGTSGSPSGANVLTF. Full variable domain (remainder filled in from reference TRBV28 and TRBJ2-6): DVKVTQSSRYLVKRTGEKVFLECVQDMDHENMFWYRQDPGLGLRLIYFSYDVKMKEKGDIPEGYSVSREKKERFSLILESASTNQTSMYLCASSTGTSGSPSGANVLTFGAGSRLTVL.